Each of the 8 T cell receptor beta chains below was sequenced from the same sample in a study of OX40 agonist ivuxolimab in advanced cancers. Receptor libraries were prepared by the immunoSEQ multiplex PCR assay. TCRdb stores this immuneACCESS table with in-frame sequences only. Part of the clones is absent; in the studies checked, under half of the shortfall reflects unresolved V genes, and no reason is known for the rest. Within this sample are roughly 120,000 clones, with about nine tenths of them counted one time only. 0.81% of the sample is in the top ten clones. The sequenced sample was CD4+ or CD8+ T cells sorted from blood, obtained in a trial of the OX40 agonist ivuxolimab. The receptors were sampled from an adult with an advanced solid tumor such as melanoma, head and neck, liver or kidney cancer.

V and J are TRBV30 and TRBJ1-2; D gene unclear. The CDR3 is 13 residues long. Germline V gene data show CDR1 as GTSNPN and CDR2 as SVGIG (reference sequence). Trimming shortened V by 3 bases and J by 8 bases, and 16 bases separated the two germline ends. CDR3 region: CAWSPTPRGGYTF. The CDR3 DNA sequence: TGTGCCTGGAGCCCGACTCCTAGAGGAGGCTACACCTTC. The whole variable domain, filled in from reference TRBV30 and TRBJ1-2, reads SQTIHQWPATLVQPVGSPLSLECTVEGTSNPNLYWYRQAAGRGLQLLFYSVGIGQISSEVPQNLSASRPQDRQFILSSKKLLLSDSGFYLCAWSPTPRGGYTFGSGTRLTVV.

The chain's CDR3 is CASSEGTVKGYEQYF. CDR3 bases: TGTGCCAGCAGTGAAGGGACTGTAAAAGGCTACGAGCAGTACTTC. The chain combines TRBV6-1 with TRBJ2-7; weak D call: TRBD2 (5 bases). Trimming pared 1 base from V and 3 bases from J, leaving 13 bases between. Germline-derived CDR1 and CDR2 are MNHNS and SASEGT. The CDR3 has 15 residues.

The rearrangement uses TRBV5-1 and TRBJ2-2; D perhaps matches TRBD2 (6 bases). Germline CDR1 is SGHRS and CDR2 is YFSETQ. Trimming removed 4 bases at V and 0 bases at J, with 10 bases between. The CDR3 extends over 15 amino acids. CDR3 sequence (DNA): TGCGCCAGCAGCGCCGGGACTCCGAACACCGGGGAGCTGTTTTTT. Translated, it gives CASSAGTPNTGELFF.

This chain connects TRBV28 to TRBJ2-5, with no clear D. Per germline, CDR1 MDHEN and CDR2 SYDVKM. Trimming cost V 6 bases and J 4 bases, with 15 bases left between them. The CDR3 length is 14 residues. The CDR3 protein is CASSRQPLTETQYF. The CDR3 nucleotides read TGTGCCAGCAGCCGACAACCCCTCACAGAGACCCAGTACTTC.

The gene calls are TRBV27 and TRBJ2-7; D could derive from TRBD1 or TRBD2 (5 bases each). Per the germline V gene, CDR1 is MNHEY and CDR2 is SMNVEV (reference sequence). The germline V and J ends were trimmed by 5 bases and 3 bases, with 23 bases remaining between them. CDR3 length: 17 amino acids. The CDR3 DNA reads as TGTGCCAGCAGTCTCGGGGTCCAGAAGGGACCCTTCTACGAGCAGTACTTC. Translated, it gives CASSLGVQKGPFYEQYF.

The chain carries TRBV28 and TRBJ1-2, with D uncertain. The CDR3 runs 13 residues. From germline, CDR1 is MDHEN and CDR2 SYDVKM. V lost 2 bases to trimming and J lost 4 bases, with 8 bases between them. The CDR3 spells CASSLREAYGYTF. CDR3 in DNA: TGTGCCAGCAGTTTACGGGAGGCCTATGGCTACACCTTC.

The table lists this clone with a count of one. The chain recombines TRBV28 with TRBJ1-1; 7 bases are a match to TRBD1. The length of the CDR3 is 14 residues. V lost 3 bases, J lost 2 bases, and 3 bases stayed unmatched. Per germline, CDR1 MDHEN and CDR2 SYDVKM. The DNA of the CDR3 is TGTGCCAGCAGTTTCGGAGGGGGCAACACTGAAGCTTTCTTT. Protein product: CASSFGGGNTEAFF.

This clone has more than one count but fewer than ten. This chain links TRBV28 with TRBJ2-7; D tentatively fits TRBD1 or TRBD2 (6 bases each). Trimming removed 5 bases from V and 6 bases from J, with 8 bases in between. The CDR3 runs 11 residues. Germline V gene sequence: CDR1 MDHEN, CDR2 SYDVKM. CDR3 DNA: TGTGCCAGCAGTGAGGGGGGCGAGCAGTACTTC. As protein: CASSEGGEQYF. The entire variable domain, with the rest obtained from reference TRBV28 and TRBJ2-7, is as follows: DVKVTQSSRYLVKRTGEKVFLECVQDMDHENMFWYRQDPGLGLRLIYFSYDVKMKEKGDIPEGYSVSREKKERFSLILESASTNQTSMYLCASSEGGEQYFGPGTRLTVT.